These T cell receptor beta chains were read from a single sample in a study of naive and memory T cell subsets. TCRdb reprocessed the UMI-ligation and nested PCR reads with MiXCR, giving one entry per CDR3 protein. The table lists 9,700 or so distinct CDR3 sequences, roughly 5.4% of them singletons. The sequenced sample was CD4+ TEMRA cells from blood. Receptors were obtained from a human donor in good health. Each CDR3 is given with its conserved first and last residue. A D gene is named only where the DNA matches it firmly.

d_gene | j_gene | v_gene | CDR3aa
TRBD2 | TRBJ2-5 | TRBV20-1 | CSAQTSGETQYF
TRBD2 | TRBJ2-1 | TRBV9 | CASSPGAGGFSYNEQFF
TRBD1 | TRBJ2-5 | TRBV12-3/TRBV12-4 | CASIETDRGETQYF
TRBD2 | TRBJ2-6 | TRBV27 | CASSLLANGRGVGPLLTF
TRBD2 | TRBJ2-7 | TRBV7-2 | CASSAYLAGYEQYF
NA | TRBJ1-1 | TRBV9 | CASSRQQHDTEAFF
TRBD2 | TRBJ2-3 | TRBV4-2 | CASSSAGTSGMRTDTQYF
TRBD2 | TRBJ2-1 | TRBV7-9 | CASSPKRELLSYNEQFF
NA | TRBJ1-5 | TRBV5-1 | CASRPGASNQPQHF
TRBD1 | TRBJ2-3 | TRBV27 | CASNLGQGAADTQYF
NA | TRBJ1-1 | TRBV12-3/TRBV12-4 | CASGEGNWAFF
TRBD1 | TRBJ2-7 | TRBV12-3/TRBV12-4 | CASSRKTGGESYEQYF
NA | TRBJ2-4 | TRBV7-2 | CASSFGVAKNIQYF
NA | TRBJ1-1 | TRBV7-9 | CASSFSQDTEAFF
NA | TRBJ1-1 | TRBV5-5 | CASSPWGGVDTEAFF
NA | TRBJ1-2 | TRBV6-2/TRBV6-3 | CASSLLGLIAKNEGYGYTF
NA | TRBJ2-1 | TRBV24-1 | CATSDPTRRNELFF
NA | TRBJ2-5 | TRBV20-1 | CSARSPARLQETQYF
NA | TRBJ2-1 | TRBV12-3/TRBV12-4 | CASSPGNEQFF
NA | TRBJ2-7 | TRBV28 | CASRLRGEQYF